This TCR beta chain comes out of a study of breast tumors, draining lymph nodes, adjacent tissues. Broader study findings: Tumor TCR diversity was below lymph nodes but above nontumor tissue. That most tumor T cells come from lymph nodes remained unproven. The data were judged consistent with most tumor T cells coming from lymph node and expanding in tumor. Luminal-like breast cancer showed significantly higher tumor–nontumor repertoire similarity than basal-like.

CDR1 and CDR2 from the germline V gene are SGDLS and YYNGEE. The CDR3 totals 13 residues. Trimming removed 4 bases from V and 7 bases from J, with 9 bases in between. This clonotype was seen ten or more times. Its antigen remains unknown. TCRdb re-derived calls from the multiplex PCR reads in MiXCR, one entry per CDR3 protein. The sample lists some 31,000 distinct CDR3 sequences, approximately 63% occurring once. The sample consisted of breast tumor tissue. The chain joins TRBV9 to TRBJ2-6, with D perhaps matching TRBD1 (6 bases). The TCR was taken from a female donor with breast cancer. Some clones in this sample may be carry-over from other donors' samples. The CDR3 sequence: CASSTGTANVLTF. CDR3 DNA sequence: TGTGCCAGCAGCACCGGGACAGCCAACGTCCTGACTTTC.